A single sample gave rise to the 5 T cell receptor beta chains below, sequenced in a study of OX40 agonist ivuxolimab in advanced cancers. The library was obtained by the immunoSEQ multiplex PCR assay. Not all clones reach the TCRdb copy of this immuneACCESS table, which keeps in-frame sequences only. Checked studies attribute under half of the gap to unresolved V genes and leave the rest unexplained. Here the sample has around 97,000 clones; about nine tenths occur a single time. Clones ranked in the top ten supply around 5.2% of the sample. Here the sequenced sample was CD4+ or CD8+ T cells sorted from blood, taken in a trial of the OX40 agonist ivuxolimab. The origin of the receptors is an adult with an advanced solid tumor such as melanoma, head and neck, liver or kidney cancer.

The rearrangement uses TRBV7-8 and TRBJ2-3; D not certain. The ends were cut back, 5 bases at V and 0 bases at J, with 12 bases in the middle. The V gene's germline CDR1 is SGHVS and CDR2 FQNEAQ. This CDR3 contains 15 residues. The CDR3 sequence is CASSQTVASTDTQYF. The CDR3 region has the DNA TGTGCCAGCAGCCAGACGGTAGCTAGCACAGATACGCAGTATTTT.

The V call is TRBV6-1, the J call TRBJ2-7, with 10 bases matching TRBD2. The CDR3 spans 13 residues. Germline CDR1 MNHNS, CDR2 SASEGT. Unmatched junction bases numbered 2, after V lost 4 bases and J lost 5 bases. The CDR3 DNA follows: TGTGCCAGCAGTGTCCTAGCGGGAGACGAGCAGTACTTC. It yields the protein CASSVLAGDEQYF.

The CDR3 loop reads CSVEEEGARDRTDTQYF. CDR3 bases: TGCAGCGTTGAAGAGGAAGGGGCCCGTGATAGAACAGATACGCAGTATTTT. J is TRBJ2-3 and V is TRBV29-1; maybe TRBD1 (5 bases). The V gene's germline CDR1 is SQVTM and CDR2 ANQGSEA. The CDR3 has 17 residues. With 0 bases removed from V and 3 bases from J, the gap between germline ends came to 19 bases.

The table lists this clone with a count of one. This chain joins TRBV6-6 and TRBJ2-7, with 7 bases identical to TRBD1. CDR3 length: 15 amino acids. V trimming: 6 bases; J trimming: 0 bases; junction bases outside the gene matches: 8. Germline loops: CDR1 MNHNY, CDR2 SVGAGI (reference sequence). This chain's CDR3 is CASSLDRPRSYEQYF. CDR3 in DNA: TGTGCCAGCAGCCTGGACAGGCCCCGCTCCTACGAGCAGTACTTC.

The gene calls are TRBV5-6 and TRBJ1-1; D unresolved. V shed 0 bases and J shed 1 base, with 4 bases lying between them. Germline CDR1 reads SGHDT; CDR2 reads YYEEEE. The CDR3 is 13 residues long. CDR3 in DNA: TGTGCCAGCAGCTTGGAGGGGAACACTGAAGCTTTCTTT. Protein product: CASSLEGNTEAFF. Complete variable domain (other parts from reference TRBV5-6 and TRBJ1-1): DAGVTQSPTHLIKTRGQQVTLRCSPKSGHDTVSWYQQALGQGPQFIFQYYEEEERQRGNFPDRFSGHQFPNYSSELNVNALLLGDSALYLCASSLEGNTEAFFGQGTRLTVV.